This T cell receptor (beta chain) originates from a study of CD8+ T cells in alopecia areata. At the level of the study: C3H/HeJ donors with spontaneous alopecia, roughly 6-13 months old, supplied skin grafts to roughly 6-11-week-old female C3H/HeJ mice. Notes on the study in general: Mice gave a clearer picture of TCR sharing than patients did, possibly for HLA-related reasons. Lesional scalp, especially alopecia totalis/universalis, showed higher clonality than normal scalp.

Described time point: mouse skin 3 weeks after grafting. Biopsy of recipient mouse skin occurred at grafting and 3 and 6 weeks later. Sequencing used cDNA as its template, made by extracting RNA and reverse transcribing it. Produced via immunoSEQ multiplex PCR; TCRdb's table is partial and in-frame only. In total the sample includes about 3,000 clones, none of them seen once. CDR1 is SGHSN and CDR2 is HYEKVE in the germline V gene. Losses at the gene ends were 2 bases for V and 4 bases for J; bases not matched to a gene: 4. CDR3 size: 15 residues. This clone is medium-sized by share. Its antigen is unknown. The gene symbols are mouse symbols. The read gets to within 4 residues of the CDR3 end, and the germline J gene fills in the rest.

The TCR was taken from a C3H/HeJ mouse with alopecia areata. The MHC haplotype of this mouse line is H2-k. The chain is built from TRBV12-1 and TRBJ2-1, with 10 bases aligning to TRBD2. The specimen was skin, collected at week 3. The sequenced part of the CDR3 DNA is TGTGCCAGCTCTCACTACTGGGGGGGGTATGCT. Translated, it gives CASSHYWGGYA. The full CDR3 protein reads CASSHYWGGYAEQFF.